This T cell receptor (beta chain) was identified during a study of T cells in Graves' hyperthyroidism and ophthalmopathy. Amplification yielded TCR beta CDR3 regions, with RNA transcripts as the source. The HTBI primer set was used in a first-round RT-PCR of the TCR CDR3. MiXCR, run by TCRdb on the multiplex PCR reads, gives a single entry per CDR3 protein. The sample lists 700,000 to 850,000 distinct CDR3 sequences; roughly a third were seen once. In its sample, this clonotype was seen a few times. The patients, who ranged from 18 to 65 in age, presented with newly diagnosed hyperthyroidism lasting under 2 months. Trimming took 10 bases from V and 4 from J, leaving 17 bases between them. The CDR3 consists of 13 residues. Germline-derived CDR1 and CDR2 are MNHEY and SVGAGI.

This receptor was taken from a woman in her thirties or forties with Graves' hyperthyroidism. Material: blood. This rearrangement joins TRBV6-5 to TRBJ2-7; D perhaps matches TRBD1 (6 bases). The DNA of the CDR3 is TGTGCCACTCACCAGGGGCTCCCTTACGAGCAGTACTTC. Residues: CATHQGLPYEQYF.